Below, 28 T cell receptor beta chains from the same sample are listed, as sequenced in a study of blood T cells in healthy people across ages. Through a sample-barcoded 5' primer and a J-beta primer mix, a second PCR was run for roughly 6 to 11 cycles. TCRdb redid the calling of the 5' RACE reads with MiXCR, one entry per CDR3 protein. This table holds roughly 1,500,000 distinct CDR3 sequences, 40% to 50% found once. Source material: blood. These receptor sequences come from a woman in her late teens or twenties in good health.

The chain couples TRBV7-2 to TRBJ2-5; possibly TRBD2 for D (6 bases). V dropped 5 bases and J dropped 1 base, with 23 bases sitting between them. The CDR3 consists of 18 residues. CDR1 is SGHTA and CDR2 is FQGNSA in the germline V gene. The CDR3 bases are TGTGCCAGCAGCACCTTAGGTCGGGGGACCGTACTCCAAGAGACCCAGTACTTC. Amino acid sequence: CASSTLGRGTVLQETQYF. The full variable domain, with the rest looked up from reference TRBV7-2 and TRBJ2-5, is GAGVSQSPSNKVTEKGKDVELRCDPISGHTALYWYRQSLGQGLEFLIYFQGNSAPDKSGLPSDRFSAERTGGSVSTLTIQRTQQEDSAVYLCASSTLGRGTVLQETQYFGPGTRLLVL.

This sequence joins TRBV12-3 or TRBV12-4 and TRBJ1-5; TRBD1 matches at 8 bases. CDR3 length equals 14 residues. J was trimmed by 5 bases and V by 4 bases; bases with no gene match: 4. CDR3 in amino acids: CASSSQGEDQPQHF. CDR3 in DNA: TGTGCCAGCAGTTCACAGGGGGAAGATCAGCCCCAGCATTTT.

The CDR3 sequence: CASSLAAGGRDEQYF. CDR3 DNA: TGTGCCAGCAGCTTAGCCGCGGGGGGGCGAGACGAGCAGTACTTC. The chain employs TRBV7-6 and TRBJ2-4, with 9 bases lining up with TRBD2. The J call may be mistaken, given a closer DNA end match to TRBJ2-7. Per the germline V gene, CDR1 is SGHVS and CDR2 is FNYEAQ. This CDR3 has 15 amino acids.

The chain links TRBV20-1 to TRBJ2-7, with 8 bases aligning to TRBD1. The germline gives CDR1 DFQATT, CDR2 SNEGSKA (reference sequence). The CDR3 covers 16 residues. The V and J ends lost 3 bases and 0 bases, in that order; junction bases with no gene match: 10. The CDR3 sequence is CSASRTGHTSSYEQYF. CDR3 DNA sequence: TGCAGTGCTAGTAGGACAGGGCACACCAGCTCCTACGAGCAGTACTTC.

This clonotype was recorded a few times. The chain joins TRBV2 to TRBJ2-7, with 9 bases lining up with TRBD1. V lost 6 bases, J lost 1 base, and 7 bases stayed unmatched. The CDR3 is 15 amino acids. Germline values: CDR1 SNHLY, CDR2 FYNNEI. The CDR3 DNA reads TGTGCCAGCAGGGATCTAGGGACAGGGTCCTACGAGCAGTACTTC. Translation: CASRDLGTGSYEQYF.

V and J are TRBV20-1 and TRBJ2-7; perhaps TRBD1 as D (6 bases). The CDR3 length is 15 residues. V was trimmed by 0 bases and J by 7 bases, leaving 19 bases between them. Germline assignment: CDR1 DFQATT and CDR2 SNEGSKA (reference sequence). CDR3 in amino acids: CSARDRGDTKPEQYF. Written as DNA, the CDR3 is TGCAGTGCTAGAGACCGAGGGGACACTAAGCCGGAGCAGTACTTC.

The V gene is TRBV9, the J gene TRBJ2-5; 14 nucleotides agree with TRBD2. Germline V lookup: CDR1 SGDLS, CDR2 YYNGEE. This CDR3 spans 14 amino acids. Trimming removed 3 bases from V and 11 bases from J; junction bases left unmatched: 6. The CDR3 reads CASSAGLAGEEQYF. DNA for the CDR3: TGTGCCAGCAGCGCGGGACTAGCGGGAGAGGAGCAGTACTTC.

The rearrangement links TRBV5-1 to TRBJ1-5; D remains unclear. The CDR3 has 14 residues. CDR1 and CDR2 from the germline V gene are SGHRS and YFSETQ. V was pared by 5 bases and J by 2 bases, with 11 bases between. CDR3 sequence (DNA): TGCGCCAGCAGAGTCGACGGAGGCAATCAGCCCCAGCATTTT. Translation: CASRVDGGNQPQHF.

This clonotype was observed a handful of times. V usage is TRBV7-2 and J usage is TRBJ1-2; tentative D call: TRBD1 (6 bases). The CDR3 spans 16 residues. V shed 0 bases and J shed 2 bases, with 13 bases lying between them. Germline V CDR1 and CDR2: SGHTA, FQGNSA. DNA of the CDR3: TGTGCCAGCAGCTTAGCAACAGGGACCGTAAACTATGGCTACACCTTC. Translating gives CASSLATGTVNYGYTF.

This clonotype has just a few counts. J is TRBJ2-1 and V is TRBV5-1; D may correspond to TRBD1 or TRBD2 (6 bases each). The CDR3 contains 15 residues. Trimming cost V 4 bases and J 4 bases, with 15 bases left between them. Germline loops: CDR1 SGHRS, CDR2 YFSETQ. DNA for the CDR3: TGCGCCAGCAGCGGGGACGGGGGCGGGTACAATGAGCAGTTCTTC. Translation gives CASSGDGGGYNEQFF. The variable domain in full, completed from reference TRBV5-1 and TRBJ2-1, reads KAGVTQTPRYLIKTRGQQVTLSCSPISGHRSVSWYQQTPGQGLQFLFEYFSETQRNKGNFPGRFSGRQFSNSRSEMNVSTLELGDSALYLCASSGDGGGYNEQFFGPGTRLTVL.

This clonotype was seen only a few times. The V and J genes are TRBV4-2 and TRBJ2-1; no reliable D call. Germline assignment: CDR1 LGHNA and CDR2 YNFKEQ. This CDR3 is built from 11 residues. V was clipped by 2 bases and J by 9 bases, with 5 bases between them. The DNA of the CDR3 is TGTGCCAGCAGCCAATCCGTTGAGCAGTTCTTC. Encoded protein: CASSQSVEQFF.

For this clonotype: With a much larger clone just one base away, this may be a read error. The V gene is TRBV29-1, the J gene TRBJ2-5; D is tentatively TRBD1 or TRBD2 (5 bases each). Deletions cut 3 bases from V and 0 bases from J, with 11 bases between. CDR1 and CDR2 from the germline V gene are SQVTM and ANQGSEA. There are 14 residues in the CDR3. For the CDR3, the DNA is TGCAGCGTTGATTCGTGGGGGAACCAAGAGACCCAGTACTTC. Its translation: CSVDSWGNQETQYF.

J is TRBJ2-1 and V is TRBV3-1; 7 positions match TRBD2. The CDR3 has 18 residues. With V trimmed by 8 bases and J by 0 bases, 16 bases remained unmatched. Germline CDR1 and CDR2: LGHDT and YNNKEL (reference sequence). CDR3 sequence reads: CASQTSGIDGSSYNEQFF. The CDR3 nucleotides read TGTGCCAGCCAAACCAGCGGGATTGATGGGAGCTCCTACAATGAGCAGTTCTTC.

Points on this clonotype: The junction does not match germline at one end; this may be a read error. The rearrangement uses TRBV6-1 and TRBJ2-5; 10 positions match TRBD1. CDR1 and CDR2 (germline): MNHNS, SASEGT. The length of the CDR3 is 13 residues. CDR3 nucleotides: TGTGCCACCGGGACAGGGGAAACCAATGAGCAGAACTTC. Residues: CATGTGETNEQNF.

This clonotype was seen more than once but under ten times. The CDR3 DNA follows: TGTGCCAGCAGCCCGAAAGCGTTCACCGGGGAGCTGTTTTTT. Its protein is CASSPKAFTGELFF. V is TRBV7-2 and J is TRBJ2-2; D not certain. This CDR3 has 14 amino acids. The germline V and J ends were trimmed by 5 bases and 4 bases, with 11 bases remaining between them. Looked up from germline, CDR1 is SGHTA and CDR2 is FQGNSA.

The chain joins TRBV5-6 to TRBJ2-1, with TRBD2 as a possible D gene (6 bases). CDR1 and CDR2 from the germline V gene are SGHDT and YYEEEE. The CDR3 contains 14 residues. The ends were cut back, 1 base at V and 4 bases at J, with 9 bases in the middle. The CDR3 region is CASSLMGLYNEQFF. The CDR3 nucleotides read TGTGCCAGCAGCTTGATGGGACTGTACAATGAGCAGTTCTTC.

This chain joins TRBV11-2 and TRBJ2-1; D not certain. The CDR3 runs 16 residues. Germline CDR1 is SGHAT and CDR2 is FQNNGV. V gave up 0 bases and J gave up 3 bases, with 12 bases separating them. The chain's CDR3 is CASSLDPGWIYNEQFF. The CDR3 nucleotides are TGTGCCAGCAGCTTAGATCCGGGTTGGATCTACAATGAGCAGTTCTTC.

The chain uses TRBV28 and TRBJ1-2, with 9 bases aligning to TRBD1. This CDR3 is built from 14 residues. J lost 4 bases, V lost 10 bases, and 10 bases had no gene match. Looked up from germline, CDR1 is MDHEN and CDR2 is SYDVKM. In nucleotides, the CDR3 is TGTGCCATCTCACAGGGGGCGCATGGCTATGGCTACACCTTC. This sequence encodes CAISQGAHGYGYTF.

The rearrangement links TRBV27 to TRBJ2-6; D possibly corresponds to TRBD2 (7 bases). Trimming removed 3 bases at V and 8 bases at J, with 20 bases between. The germline V gene encodes CDR1 MNHEY and CDR2 SMNVEV (reference sequence). This CDR3 contains 17 residues. For the CDR3, the DNA is TGTGCCAGCAGTTTGAGGGGGGGCATATTAGTATCCAACGTCCTGACTTTC. Its protein product is CASSLRGGILVSNVLTF.

The chain links TRBV20-1 to TRBJ2-3; perhaps TRBD2 as D (6 bases). This CDR3 is 21 amino acids long. Germline assignment: CDR1 DFQATT and CDR2 SNEGSKA (reference sequence). The V end lost 2 bases, the J end lost 0 bases, and 30 bases lay between the germline ends. CDR3 protein: CSARPTAGRGSETMSTDTQYF. DNA for the CDR3: TGCAGTGCTAGACCGACGGCGGGGCGAGGTAGCGAGACGATGAGCACAGATACGCAGTATTTT.

The rearrangement joins TRBV7-8 to TRBJ1-5, with no clear D. The CDR3 extends over 13 amino acids. Germline values: CDR1 SGHVS, CDR2 FQNEAQ. Trimming left V 0 bases short and J 6 bases short, with 6 bases between. DNA of the CDR3: TGTGCCAGCAGCTTAGCCCAGAGTCAGCCCCAGCATTTT. Amino acids: CASSLAQSQPQHF.

The genes are TRBV20-1 and TRBJ2-5, with 9 bases that match TRBD1. Per the germline V gene, CDR1 is DFQATT and CDR2 is SNEGSKA (reference sequence). Trimming at V came to 2 bases and at J to 1 base, leaving 5 bases not matched to a gene. CDR3 length: 15 amino acids. The CDR3 loop is CSARPGTGLQETQYF. CDR3 coding DNA: TGCAGTGCTAGACCCGGGACAGGGCTCCAAGAGACCCAGTACTTC.

This clonotype was counted a few times. The CDR3 coding sequence is TGCAGTGCTAATCCGGGACAGGGCTACGAGCAGTACTTC. Amino acids: CSANPGQGYEQYF. This sequence joins TRBV20-1 and TRBJ2-7; TRBD1 matches 9 bases. V shed 4 bases, J shed 3 bases, and the junction held 4 bases outside the gene matches. The CDR3 has 13 residues. Germline V gene data show CDR1 as DFQATT and CDR2 as SNEGSKA (reference sequence).

Ten or more counts support this clonotype. The genes are TRBV7-2 and TRBJ2-3, with 9 positions matching TRBD2. The ends lost 2 bases at V and 4 bases at J; junction bases unmatched: 4. The germline gives CDR1 SGHTA, CDR2 FQGNSA. The CDR3 has 15 residues. The CDR3 nucleotides are TGTGCCAGCAGCTTACGGCGGGAGGGTGCAGATACGCAGTATTTT. Translating gives CASSLRREGADTQYF. The complete variable domain, with remaining parts taken from reference TRBV7-2 and TRBJ2-3, reads GAGVSQSPSNKVTEKGKDVELRCDPISGHTALYWYRQSLGQGLEFLIYFQGNSAPDKSGLPSDRFSAERTGGSVSTLTIQRTQQEDSAVYLCASSLRREGADTQYFGPGTRLTVL.

This clonotype was detected a few times. The chain has TRBV30 and TRBJ2-1; TRBD1 might be the D (5 bases). Germline-derived CDR1 and CDR2 are GTSNPN and SVGIG (reference sequence). This CDR3 region has 14 residues. Trimming removed 2 bases from V and 2 bases from J, with 10 bases in between. The CDR3 loop reads CAWSTQGAYNEQFF. The CDR3, as DNA: TGTGCCTGGAGTACCCAGGGTGCCTACAATGAGCAGTTCTTC.

This clonotype was picked up a small number of times. V gene TRBV7-2 combines with J gene TRBJ2-7; a weak D match, TRBD2 (5 bases). Trimming shortened V by 1 base and J by 0 bases, and 13 bases separated the two germline ends. The CDR3 consists of 16 residues. Germline-derived CDR1 and CDR2 are SGHTA and FQGNSA. DNA for the CDR3: TGTGCCAGCAGCTTAGGGGCTAGCCTACGCTCCTACGAGCAGTACTTC. It specifies CASSLGASLRSYEQYF.

This chain links TRBV6-5 with TRBJ1-5, with D perhaps matching TRBD1 (6 bases). Trimming took off 8 bases at V and 0 bases at J, with 17 bases between the two ends. The germline V gene encodes CDR1 MNHEY and CDR2 SVGAGI. The CDR3 sequence is 16 residues long. CDR3 in amino acids: CASLPRTAYSNQPQHF. CDR3 DNA sequence: TGTGCCAGCCTCCCGAGGACAGCCTATAGCAATCAGCCCCAGCATTTT.

Only a few counts were recorded for this clonotype. V and J are TRBV5-1 and TRBJ1-2; TRBD1 is a possible D gene (5 bases). This CDR3 is built from 15 residues. V dropped 6 bases and J dropped 0 bases, with 15 bases sitting between them. Germline V gene sequence: CDR1 SGHRS, CDR2 YFSETQ. CDR3 DNA sequence: TGCGCCAGCACTCCTTCAACAGGCACTAACTATGGCTACACCTTC. The encoded protein is CASTPSTGTNYGYTF.